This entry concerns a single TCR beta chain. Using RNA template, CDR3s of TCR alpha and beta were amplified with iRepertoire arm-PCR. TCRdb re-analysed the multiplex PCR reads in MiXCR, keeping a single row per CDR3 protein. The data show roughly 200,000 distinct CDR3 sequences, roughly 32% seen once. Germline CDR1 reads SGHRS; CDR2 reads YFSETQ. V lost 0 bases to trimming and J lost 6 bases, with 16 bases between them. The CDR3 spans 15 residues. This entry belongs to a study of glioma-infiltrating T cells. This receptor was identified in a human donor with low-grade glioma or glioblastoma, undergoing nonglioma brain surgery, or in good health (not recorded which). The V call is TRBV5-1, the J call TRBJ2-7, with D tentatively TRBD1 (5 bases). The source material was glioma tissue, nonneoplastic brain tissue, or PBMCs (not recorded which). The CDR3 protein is CASSLAWAIGVEQYF. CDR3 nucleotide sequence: TGCGCCAGCAGCTTGGCCTGGGCGATAGGGGTCGAGCAGTACTTC. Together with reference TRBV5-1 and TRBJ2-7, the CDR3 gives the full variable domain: KAGVTQTPRYLIKTRGQQVTLSCSPISGHRSVSWYQQTPGQGLQFLFEYFSETQRNKGNFPGRFSGRQFSNSRSEMNVSTLELGDSALYLCASSLAWAIGVEQYFGPGTRLTVT.